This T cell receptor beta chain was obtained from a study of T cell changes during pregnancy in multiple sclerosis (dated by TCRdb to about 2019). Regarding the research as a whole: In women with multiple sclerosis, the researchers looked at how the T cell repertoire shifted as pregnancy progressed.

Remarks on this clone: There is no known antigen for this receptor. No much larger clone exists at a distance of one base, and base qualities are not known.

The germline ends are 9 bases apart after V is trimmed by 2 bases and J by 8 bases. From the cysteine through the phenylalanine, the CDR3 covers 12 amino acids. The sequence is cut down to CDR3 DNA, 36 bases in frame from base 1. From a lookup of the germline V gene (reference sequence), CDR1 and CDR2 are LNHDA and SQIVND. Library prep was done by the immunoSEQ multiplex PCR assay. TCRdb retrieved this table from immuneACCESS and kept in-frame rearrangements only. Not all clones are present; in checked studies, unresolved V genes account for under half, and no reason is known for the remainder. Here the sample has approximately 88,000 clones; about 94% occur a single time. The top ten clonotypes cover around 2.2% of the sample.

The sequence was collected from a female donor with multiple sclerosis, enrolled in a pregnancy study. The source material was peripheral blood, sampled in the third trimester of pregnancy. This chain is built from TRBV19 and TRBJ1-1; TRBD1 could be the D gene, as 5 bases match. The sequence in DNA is TGTGCCAGTAGTATACAGGGATTAGAAGCTTTCTTT. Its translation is CASSIQGLEAFF.